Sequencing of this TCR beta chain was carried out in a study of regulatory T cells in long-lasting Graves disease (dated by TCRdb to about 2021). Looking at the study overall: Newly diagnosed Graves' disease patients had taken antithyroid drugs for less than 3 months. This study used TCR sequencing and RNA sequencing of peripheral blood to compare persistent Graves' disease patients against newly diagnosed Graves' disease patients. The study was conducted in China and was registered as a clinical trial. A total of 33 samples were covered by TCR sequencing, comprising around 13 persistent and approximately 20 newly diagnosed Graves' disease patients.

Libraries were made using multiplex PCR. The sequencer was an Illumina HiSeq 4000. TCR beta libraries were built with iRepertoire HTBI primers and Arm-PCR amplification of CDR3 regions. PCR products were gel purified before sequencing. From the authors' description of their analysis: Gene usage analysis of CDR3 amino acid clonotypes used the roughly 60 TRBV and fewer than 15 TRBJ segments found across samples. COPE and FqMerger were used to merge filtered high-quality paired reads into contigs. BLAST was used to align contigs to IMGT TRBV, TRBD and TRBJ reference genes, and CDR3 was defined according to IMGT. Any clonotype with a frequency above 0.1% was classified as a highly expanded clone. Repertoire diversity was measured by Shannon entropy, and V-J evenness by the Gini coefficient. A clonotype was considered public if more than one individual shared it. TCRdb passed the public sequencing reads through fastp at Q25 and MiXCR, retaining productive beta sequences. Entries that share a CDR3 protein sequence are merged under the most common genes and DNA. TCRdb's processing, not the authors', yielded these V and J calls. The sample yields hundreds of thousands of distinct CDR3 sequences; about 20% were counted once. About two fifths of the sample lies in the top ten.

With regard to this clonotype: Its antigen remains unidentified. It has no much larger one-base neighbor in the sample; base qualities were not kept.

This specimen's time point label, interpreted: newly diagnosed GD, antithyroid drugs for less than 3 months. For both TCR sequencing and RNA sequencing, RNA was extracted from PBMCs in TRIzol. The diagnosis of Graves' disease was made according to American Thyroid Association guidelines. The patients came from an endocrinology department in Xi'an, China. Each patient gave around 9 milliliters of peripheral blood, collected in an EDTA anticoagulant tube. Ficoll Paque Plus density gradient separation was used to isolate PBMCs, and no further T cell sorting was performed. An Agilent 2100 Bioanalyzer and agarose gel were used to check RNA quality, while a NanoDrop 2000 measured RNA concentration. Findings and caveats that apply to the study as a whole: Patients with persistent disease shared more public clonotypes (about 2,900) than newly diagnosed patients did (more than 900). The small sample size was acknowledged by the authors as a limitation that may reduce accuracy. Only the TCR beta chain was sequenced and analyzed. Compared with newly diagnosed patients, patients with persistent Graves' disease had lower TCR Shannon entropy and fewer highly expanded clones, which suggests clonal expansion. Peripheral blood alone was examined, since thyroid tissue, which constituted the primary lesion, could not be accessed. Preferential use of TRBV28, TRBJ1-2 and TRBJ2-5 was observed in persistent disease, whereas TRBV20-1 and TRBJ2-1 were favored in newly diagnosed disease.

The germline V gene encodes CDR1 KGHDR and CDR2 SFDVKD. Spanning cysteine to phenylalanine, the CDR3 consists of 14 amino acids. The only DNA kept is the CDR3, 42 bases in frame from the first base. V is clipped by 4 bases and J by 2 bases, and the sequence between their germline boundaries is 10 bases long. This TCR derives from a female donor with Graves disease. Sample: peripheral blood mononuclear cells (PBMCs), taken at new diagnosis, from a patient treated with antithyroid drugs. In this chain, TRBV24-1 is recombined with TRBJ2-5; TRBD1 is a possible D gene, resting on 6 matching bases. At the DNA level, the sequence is TGTGCCACCAGTGACACAGGGTTACAAGAGACCCAGTACTTC. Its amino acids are CATSDTGLQETQYF.